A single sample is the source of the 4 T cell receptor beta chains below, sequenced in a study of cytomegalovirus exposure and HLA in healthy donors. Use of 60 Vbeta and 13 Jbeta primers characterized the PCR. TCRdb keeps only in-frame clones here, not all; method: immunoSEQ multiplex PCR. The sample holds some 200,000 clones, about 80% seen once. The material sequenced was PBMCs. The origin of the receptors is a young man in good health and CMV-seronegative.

DNA for the CDR3: TGTGCCAGTAGTACCGTACTAGCGGGAGGGGACAATGAGCAGTTCTTC. This sequence encodes CASSTVLAGGDNEQFF. The chain links TRBV19 to TRBJ2-1; 13 bases are a match to TRBD2. From germline, CDR1 is LNHDA and CDR2 SQIVND (reference sequence). There are 16 residues in the CDR3. J gave up 5 bases and V 4 bases, and 5 bases lay outside the gene matches.

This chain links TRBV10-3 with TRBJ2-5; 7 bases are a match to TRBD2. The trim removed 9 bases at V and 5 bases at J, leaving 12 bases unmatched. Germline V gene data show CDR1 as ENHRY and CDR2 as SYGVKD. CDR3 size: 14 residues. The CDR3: CAIRQGLGEETQYF. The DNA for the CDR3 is TGTGCCATTCGCCAAGGACTAGGTGAGGAGACCCAGTACTTC.

DNA of the CDR3: TGTGCCAGCAGCTTGGGGGGTGCTAGCGGTTTCTACGAGCAGTACTTC. Residues: CASSLGGASGFYEQYF. The chain is built from TRBV5-4 and TRBJ2-7, with 7 bases that match TRBD2. The CDR3 sequence is 16 residues long. Per germline, CDR1 SGHNT and CDR2 YYREEE (reference sequence). V was clipped by 0 bases and J by 3 bases; unmatched bases: 9.

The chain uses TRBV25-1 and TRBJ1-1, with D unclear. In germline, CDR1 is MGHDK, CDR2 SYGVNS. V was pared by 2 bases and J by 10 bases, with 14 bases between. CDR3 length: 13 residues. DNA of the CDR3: TGTGCCAGCAGTGAAAACGTAGGCGGTCGAGCTTTCTTT. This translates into CASSENVGGRAFF.